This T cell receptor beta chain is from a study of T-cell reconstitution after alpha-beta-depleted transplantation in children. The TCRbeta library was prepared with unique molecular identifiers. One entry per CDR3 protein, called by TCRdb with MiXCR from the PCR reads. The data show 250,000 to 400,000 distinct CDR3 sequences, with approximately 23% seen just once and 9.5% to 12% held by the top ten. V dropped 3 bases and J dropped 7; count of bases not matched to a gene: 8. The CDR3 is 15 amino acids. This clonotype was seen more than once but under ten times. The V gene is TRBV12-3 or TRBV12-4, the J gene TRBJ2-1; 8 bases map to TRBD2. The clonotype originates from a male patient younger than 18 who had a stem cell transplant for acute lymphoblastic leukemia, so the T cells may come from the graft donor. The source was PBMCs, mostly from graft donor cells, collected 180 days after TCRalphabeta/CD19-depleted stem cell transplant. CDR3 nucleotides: TGTGCCAGCAGTTTGGGACTAGGGCCAAGGAATGAGCAGTTCTTC. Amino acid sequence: CASSLGLGPRNEQFF.